This TCR beta chain is drawn from a study of blood T cells in healthy people across ages. Primers used in a second PCR of roughly 7 to 12 cycles were a sample-barcoded 5' primer and a J-beta primer mix. TCRdb re-called the 5' RACE reads with MiXCR, one entry per CDR3 protein. The sample has 750,000 or so distinct CDR3 sequences; around 25% are singletons. V was shortened by 2 bases and J by 3 bases, with 12 bases between the two germline ends. Looked up from germline, CDR1 is MNHEY and CDR2 is SVGAGI. The length of the CDR3 is 15 residues. This sample also belongs to another study, concerning T cells of mothers and their children.

This chain links TRBV6-5 with TRBJ2-3; D may be TRBD1 (5 bases). This receptor was taken from a boy younger than 18 in good health. Sequenced input: blood. DNA of the CDR3: TGTGCCAGCAGTTACAGGGGTTTTAGGACAGATACGCAGTATTTT. Amino acid sequence: CASSYRGFRTDTQYF.